The 15 T cell receptor beta chains below come from one sample, sequenced in a study of CD8+CD57+ T cells in acquired aplastic anemia. TCR beta VDJ and CDR3 profiling used genomic DNA as template. Using its own MiXCR run on the reads, TCRdb lists one record per CDR3 protein. The sample consists of about 420,000 distinct CDR3 sequences, just under 70% of them appearing once. Sequenced input: sorted CD4+, CD8+, or CD8+CD57+ T cells (not recorded which) from PBMCs. Receptor source: a human donor in good health, serving as a control.

The J gene is TRBJ1-2, the V gene TRBV7-9, with D possibly TRBD1 on 6 matching bases. V lost 3 bases to trimming and J lost 6 bases, with 20 bases between them. CDR1 SEHNR and CDR2 FQNEAQ come from the germline V gene (reference sequence). This CDR3 contains 16 residues. The CDR3 bases are TGTGCCAGCAGCTTGGAAGATACAGGGTTTGAAAATGGCTACACCTTC. It translates to CASSLEDTGFENGYTF.

Comment on this clonotype: An end of the junction differs from the germline gene, which may be a read error. V is TRBV7-3 and J is TRBJ2-3, with unresolved D. CDR3 length equals 14 residues. CDR1 is SGHTA and CDR2 is FQGTGA in the germline V gene. CDR3 DNA sequence: TGTGCCAGCAGCCCGCAGACATCCACAGATACGCAGTACTTT. It is translated as CASSPQTSTDTQYF.

This clonotype was seen a few times. The CDR3 DNA reads TGTGCCAGCAGCCACCCAGTCGTCTGGTACCAAGAGACCCAGTACTTC. This sequence encodes CASSHPVVWYQETQYF. The V call is TRBV25-1, the J call TRBJ2-5; D gene unclear. The germline CDR1 and CDR2 sequences are MGHDK and SYGVNS. The CDR3 runs 16 residues. V was shortened by 6 bases and J by 0 bases, with 17 bases between the two germline ends.

About this clonotype itself: One end of the junction fails to match germline, which may point to a read error. This chain joins TRBV7-2 and TRBJ1-2; 12 bases map to TRBD1. This CDR3 has 14 amino acids. Germline lookup yields CDR1 SGHTA and CDR2 FQGNSA. CDR3 sequence reads: CASSGTGGTEAFFF. CDR3 DNA: TGTGCCAGCAGCGGGACAGGGGGCACTGAAGCTTTCTTTTTC.

On this clonotype: The DNA is omitted, as the CDR3 cannot be located on it reliably, and the CDR3 follows TCRdb's listing. The rearrangement uses TRBV19 and TRBJ2-7; TRBD1 is taken as the D call from the table, unchecked against the DNA. Germline CDR1 LNHDA, CDR2 SQIVND (reference sequence). A total of 15 residues make up the CDR3, ends included. CDR3 in amino acids: CASSGKGGPRLHLRF.

As concerns this clonotype: Its ends do not fully match the called genes, so a read error is possible. V and J are TRBV7-3 and TRBJ1-2; TRBD1 matches 10 bases. CDR1 SGHTA and CDR2 FQGTGA come from the germline V gene. The CDR3 extends over 14 amino acids. CDR3 in DNA: TGTGCCAGCAGCCGAGGACAGGGGGTGCGTGGCTACATCTTC. Translated: CASSRGQGVRGYIF.

V is TRBV7-3 and J is TRBJ1-6; possibly TRBD1 for D (5 bases). The CDR3 spans 14 residues. Germline V CDR1 and CDR2: SGHTA, FQGTGA. Between the trimmed V and J ends, which lost 2 bases and 18 bases, there was a span of 20 bases. CDR3 coding DNA: TGTGCCAGCAGCTTAGGAGCAGGGCTAGCCTCCCGCCACTTT. It translates to CASSLGAGLASRHF.

The chain links TRBV9 to TRBJ1-5; the D is unclear. Germline lookup yields CDR1 SGDLS and CDR2 YYNGEE. The CDR3 extends over 15 amino acids. The V and J ends lost 0 bases and 14 bases respectively, with 21 bases between them. The CDR3 DNA sequence: TGTGCCAGCAGCGTAGGAGGGAGGGCCCTTACAGATAAGCATTTT. This codes for CASSVGGRALTDKHF. The whole variable domain, remainder taken from reference TRBV9 and TRBJ1-5, is DSGVTQTPKHLITATGQRVTLRCSPRSGDLSVYWYQQSLDQGLQFLIQYYNGEERAKGNILERFSAQQFPDLHSELNLSSLELGDSALYFCASSVGGRALTDKHFGDGTRLSIL.

The chain joins TRBV11-2 to TRBJ2-1; D gene ambiguous. Germline-derived CDR1 and CDR2 are SGHAT and FQNNGV. Trimming took off 0 bases at V and 7 bases at J, with 7 bases between the two ends. There are 13 residues in the CDR3. The chain's CDR3 is CASSLEVENEQFF. The CDR3 coding sequence is TGTGCCAGCAGCTTAGAAGTAGAGAATGAGCAGTTCTTC.

With respect to this clonotype: Compared with germline, one end of the junction differs, possibly owing to a read error. This chain uses TRBV9 with TRBJ1-3, with D hard to call. Germline assignment: CDR1 SGDLS and CDR2 YYNGEE. This CDR3 spans 13 amino acids. CDR3 in DNA: TGTGCCAGCAGCCTGGACTTCTCCTACGCGCAGTACTTT. It codes for CASSLDFSYAQYF.

This clonotype was counted once. The V and J genes are TRBV19 and TRBJ2-7, with TRBD1 identical over 7 bases. Germline trimming cut 9 bases from V and 2 bases from J; bases unmatched to any gene: 19. Germline V gene lookup returns CDR1 LNHDA and CDR2 SQIVND (reference sequence). The CDR3 length is 17 residues. The CDR3 loop is CASSLDRAGTDAYEQYF. CDR3 in DNA: TGTGCCAGCAGCTTAGATCGAGCCGGGACAGATGCCTACGAGCAGTACTTC.

Remarks on this clonotype: Because it lacks the conserved phenylalanine or tryptophan at the end, this CDR3 is likely a read error. It is unclear where the CDR3 begins or ends on the DNA, so no DNA is shown, and the CDR3 is as TCRdb lists it. The chain has TRBV19 and TRBJ1-5. Germline CDR1 reads LNHDA; CDR2 reads SQIVND (reference sequence). The CDR3 comprises 13 residues, both ends counted. The CDR3 sequence: CASSPSANQARHI.

This rearrangement joins TRBV12-3 or TRBV12-4 to TRBJ2-3, with 10 bases fitting TRBD2. J was trimmed by 6 bases and V by 4 bases; bases with no gene match: 13. The CDR3 has 17 residues. This CDR3 is CASSSGQLAGGGDTQYF. The CDR3 DNA sequence: TGTGCCAGCAGTTCAGGTCAATTAGCGGGGGGCGGGGATACGCAGTATTTT.

Note on this clonotype: A read error may produce the germline difference seen at one junction end. The rearrangement uses TRBV2 and TRBJ2-2; D assignment may be TRBD1 or TRBD2 (5 bases each). Germline V gene lookup returns CDR1 SNHLY and CDR2 FYNNEI. The CDR3 loop spans 15 amino acids. CDR3 amino acids: CASIRQGSVTGELTF. As DNA, the CDR3 is TGTGCCAGCATCCGGCAGGGTAGTGTCACCGGGGAGCTCACTTTT. Full variable domain (outside the CDR3, taken from reference TRBV2 and TRBJ2-2): EPEVTQTPSHQVTQMGQEVILRCVPISNHLYFYWYRQILGQKVEFLVSFYNNEISEKSEIFDDQFSVERPDGSNFTLKIRSTKLEDSAMYFCASIRQGSVTGELTFGEGSRLTVL.

Comment on this clonotype: This likely comes from a read error, as the CDR3 has no conserved phenylalanine or tryptophan at its end. The limits of the CDR3 on the DNA are not certain, so only TCRdb's listed CDR3 is given. The genes are TRBV29-1 and TRBJ1-4. The CDR3 is 14 residues long, ends included. From germline, CDR1 is SQVTM and CDR2 ANQGSEA. The CDR3 loop is CSVSHGAKGAKLYV.